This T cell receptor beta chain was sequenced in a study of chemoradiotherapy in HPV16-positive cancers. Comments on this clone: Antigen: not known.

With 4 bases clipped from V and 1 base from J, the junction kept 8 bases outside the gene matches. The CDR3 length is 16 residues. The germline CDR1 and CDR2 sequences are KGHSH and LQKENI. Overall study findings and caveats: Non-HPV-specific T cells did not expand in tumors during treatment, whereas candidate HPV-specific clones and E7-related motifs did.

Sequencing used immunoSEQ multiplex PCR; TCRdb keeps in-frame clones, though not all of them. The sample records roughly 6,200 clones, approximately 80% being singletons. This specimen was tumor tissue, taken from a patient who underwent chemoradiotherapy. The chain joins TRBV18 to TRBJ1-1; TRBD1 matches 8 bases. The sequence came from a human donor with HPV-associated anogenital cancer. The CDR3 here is CASSRTGLGENTEAFF. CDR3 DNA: TGTGCCAGCTCACGGACAGGGTTAGGTGAGAACACTGAAGCTTTCTTT.